This is a list of T cell receptor beta chains from one sample in a study of T cells in localized non-small cell lung cancer. Measured with immunoSEQ multiplex PCR; TCRdb has only the in-frame clones, and not every one. Of 100,000 to 150,000 clones in the sample, roughly nine tenths were seen once. This sample comprised peripheral blood, obtained before any cancer treatment. These receptors were obtained from a female donor aged 60 or older with stage I lung adenocarcinoma. The CDR3 runs from the conserved cysteine through the conserved F or W. Fields, in order: D gene, J gene, V gene, CDR3 length, clone size, CDR3 DNA, CDR3 protein. D genes are given only for firm matches. Clone sizes are given selectively: once, few, many, or a class where the clone is expanded.

TRBD2 TRBJ2-1 TRBV7-3 17 - TGTGCCAGCAGCTTAAAGACTAGCGGGAGTTTGAGCAATGAGCAGTTCTTC CASSLKTSGSLSNEQFF
- TRBJ1-2 TRBV29-1 15 - TGCAGCGTGGAAGCGAGAGATAGGGCTGGCTATGGCTACACCTTC CSVEARDRAGYGYTF
TRBD1 TRBJ1-5 TRBV5-1 14 - TGCGCCAGCAGCTATGGACAGGGGGATCAGCCCCAGCATTTT CASSYGQGDQPQHF
- TRBJ2-2 TRBV7-3 13 - TGTGCCAGCTCAGCTAAGGACACCGGGGAGCTGTTTTTT CASSAKDTGELFF
TRBD2 TRBJ2-1 TRBV9 17 - TGTGCCAGCAGCGGGGGACTAGCGGGAGCAACCCACAATGAGCAGTTCTTC CASSGGLAGATHNEQFF
- TRBJ2-1 TRBV6-1 15 - TGTGCCAGCAGTGAAGCGCTTCAGGTGGGAGGTGAGCAGTTCTTC CASSEALQVGGEQFF
- TRBJ2-1 TRBV5-6 16 - TGTGCCAGCTCCCTTCGAGGTCGGGAGATTGGTAATGAGCAGTTCTTC CASSLRGREIGNEQFF
- TRBJ1-4 TRBV6-1 15 - TGTGCCAGCAGTGAGGGGACCTTTCTTAATGAAAAACTGTTTTTT CASSEGTFLNEKLFF
- TRBJ1-1 TRBV6-1 15 - TGTGCCAGCAGTGACCTTCGACCAGGGAGCACTGAAGCTTTCTTT CASSDLRPGSTEAFF
TRBD1 TRBJ2-2 TRBV19 15 - TGTGCCAGTAGAACACAGGGGCGGAACACCGGGGAGCTGTTTTTT CASRTQGRNTGELFF
- TRBJ1-1 TRBV7-9 16 once TGTGCCAGCAACCTACCGGGGGGGGCAGGAGAAACTGAAGCTTTCTTT CASNLPGGAGETEAFF
TRBD2 TRBJ2-3 TRBV28 16 - TGTGCCAGCGGGGGGGGTCGGAGGGACCTCACAGATACGCAGTATTTT CASGGGRRDLTDTQYF
- TRBJ2-3 TRBV27 14 - TGTGCCAGCAGTTTAGTTTGGAGCACAGATACGCAGTATTTT CASSLVWSTDTQYF
- TRBJ2-7 TRBV7-3 13 few TGTGCCAGCAGCTTATATCCAGGGGACGAGCAGTACTTC CASSLYPGDEQYF
- TRBJ1-5 TRBV5-1 14 - TGCGCCAGCAGCTTGGTTCCAGGGCCTGGGCCCCAGCATTTT CASSLVPGPGPQHF
- TRBJ1-5 TRBV19 14 - TGTGCCAGTACGGTGCGCCAGGCACATCAGCCCCAGCATTTT CASTVRQAHQPQHF
TRBD1 TRBJ1-2 TRBV7-9 18 - TGTGCCAGCAGCTACGCCACAGGGGCGCGGATTATGACTTATGGCTACACCTTC CASSYATGARIMTYGYTF
- TRBJ2-7 TRBV21-1 20 - TGTGCCAGCAGCAATCCAGAATTTAGACTAGCGGGAGGGCCCACCTACGAGCAGTACTTC CASSNPEFRLAGGPTYEQYF
TRBD2 TRBJ2-3 TRBV5-1 14 - TGCGCCAGCCGAATAGCGGGAGGGTCAGATACGCAGTATTTT CASRIAGGSDTQYF
TRBD1 TRBJ2-2 TRBV13 14 once TGTGCCAGCAGGGTACAGGGGAGCACCGGGGAGCTGTTTTTT CASRVQGSTGELFF
- TRBJ2-7 TRBV27 13 many TGTGCCAGCAGTTTAATGGCTACCGGGGAGCAGTACTTC CASSLMATGEQYF
TRBD1 TRBJ1-5 TRBV7-6 17 - TGTGCCAGCAGCCCTAACGTAGGACAGGGAAGCAATCAGCCCCAGCATTTT CASSPNVGQGSNQPQHF